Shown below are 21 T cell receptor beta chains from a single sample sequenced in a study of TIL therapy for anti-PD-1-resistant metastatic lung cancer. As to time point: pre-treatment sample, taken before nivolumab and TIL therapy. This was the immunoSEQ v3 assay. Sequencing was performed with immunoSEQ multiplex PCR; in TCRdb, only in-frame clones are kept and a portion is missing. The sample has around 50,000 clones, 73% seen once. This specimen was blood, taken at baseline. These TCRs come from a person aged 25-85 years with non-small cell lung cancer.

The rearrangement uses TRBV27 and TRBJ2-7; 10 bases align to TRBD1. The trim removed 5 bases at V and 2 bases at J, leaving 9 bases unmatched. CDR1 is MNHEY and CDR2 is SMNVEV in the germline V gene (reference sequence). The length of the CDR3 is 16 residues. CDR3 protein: CASSRQGAGITYEQYF. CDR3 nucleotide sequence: TGTGCCAGCAGTAGACAGGGGGCGGGGATTACCTACGAGCAGTACTTC.

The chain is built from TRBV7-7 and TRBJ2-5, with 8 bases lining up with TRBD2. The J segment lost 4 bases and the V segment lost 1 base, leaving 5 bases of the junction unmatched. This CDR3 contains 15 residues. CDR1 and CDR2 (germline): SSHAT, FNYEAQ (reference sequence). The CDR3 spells CASSLGSSGLETQYF. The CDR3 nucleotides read TGTGCCAGCAGCTTAGGATCTAGCGGGTTAGAGACCCAGTACTTC.

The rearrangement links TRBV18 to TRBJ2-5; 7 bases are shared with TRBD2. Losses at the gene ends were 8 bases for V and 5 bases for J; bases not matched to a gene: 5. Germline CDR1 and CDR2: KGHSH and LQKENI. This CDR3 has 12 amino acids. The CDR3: CASGGDLETQYF. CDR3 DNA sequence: TGTGCCAGCGGGGGGGACCTGGAGACCCAGTACTTC. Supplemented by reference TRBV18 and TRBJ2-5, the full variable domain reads NAGVMQNPRHLVRRRGQEARLRCSPMKGHSHVYWYRQLPEEGLKFMVYLQKENIIDESGMPKERFSAEFPKEGPSILRIQQVVRGDSAAYFCASGGDLETQYFGPGTRLLVL.

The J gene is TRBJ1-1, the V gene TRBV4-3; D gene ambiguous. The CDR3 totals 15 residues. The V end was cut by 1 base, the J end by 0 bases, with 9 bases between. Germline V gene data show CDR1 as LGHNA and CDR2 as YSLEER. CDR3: CASSQGRALNTEAFF. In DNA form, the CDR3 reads TGCGCCAGCAGCCAAGGTCGGGCCCTGAACACTGAAGCTTTCTTT.

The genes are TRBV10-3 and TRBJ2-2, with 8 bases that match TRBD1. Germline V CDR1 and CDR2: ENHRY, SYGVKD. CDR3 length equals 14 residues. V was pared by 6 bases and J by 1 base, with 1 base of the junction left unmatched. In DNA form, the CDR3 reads TGTGCCATCAGCGGGACAGGGAACACCGGGGAGCTGTTTTTT. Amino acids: CAISGTGNTGELFF.

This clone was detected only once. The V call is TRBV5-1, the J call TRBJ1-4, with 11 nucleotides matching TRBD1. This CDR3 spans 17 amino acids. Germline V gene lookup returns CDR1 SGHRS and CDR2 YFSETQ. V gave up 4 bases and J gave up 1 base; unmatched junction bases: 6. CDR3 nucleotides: TGCGCCAGCAGCCGAGGACAGGGGGCGGGAACTAATGAAAAACTGTTTTTT. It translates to CASSRGQGAGTNEKLFF.

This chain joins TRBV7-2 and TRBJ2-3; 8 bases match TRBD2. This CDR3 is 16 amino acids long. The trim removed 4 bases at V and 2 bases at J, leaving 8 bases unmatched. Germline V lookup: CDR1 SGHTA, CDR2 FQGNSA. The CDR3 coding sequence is TGTGCCAGCAGCTCACATAGCGGGATTCCCACAGATACGCAGTATTTT. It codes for CASSSHSGIPTDTQYF.

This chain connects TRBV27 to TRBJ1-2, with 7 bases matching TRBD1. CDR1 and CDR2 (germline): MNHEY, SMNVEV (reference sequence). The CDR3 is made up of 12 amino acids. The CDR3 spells CAVGDRAYGYTF. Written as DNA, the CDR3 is TGTGCTGTCGGAGACAGGGCCTATGGCTACACCTTC.

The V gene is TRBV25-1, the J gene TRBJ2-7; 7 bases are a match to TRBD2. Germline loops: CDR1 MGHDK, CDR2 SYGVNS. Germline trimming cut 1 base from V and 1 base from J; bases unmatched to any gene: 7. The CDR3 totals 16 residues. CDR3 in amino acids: CASSESRWEGSYEQYF. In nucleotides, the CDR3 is TGTGCCAGCAGTGAATCACGATGGGAGGGGTCCTACGAGCAGTACTTC.

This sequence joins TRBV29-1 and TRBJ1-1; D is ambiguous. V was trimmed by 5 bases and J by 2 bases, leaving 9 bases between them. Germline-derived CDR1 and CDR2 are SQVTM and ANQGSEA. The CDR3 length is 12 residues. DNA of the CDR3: TGCAGCGTTCTTTATTTCAACACTGAAGCTTTCTTT. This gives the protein CSVLYFNTEAFF.

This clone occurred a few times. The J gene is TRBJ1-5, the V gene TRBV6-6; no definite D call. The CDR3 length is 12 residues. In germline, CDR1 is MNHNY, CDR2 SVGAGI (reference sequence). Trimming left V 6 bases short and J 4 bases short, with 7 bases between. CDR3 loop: CASRQRNQPQHF. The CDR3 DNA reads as TGTGCCAGCAGGCAGAGGAATCAGCCCCAGCATTTT.

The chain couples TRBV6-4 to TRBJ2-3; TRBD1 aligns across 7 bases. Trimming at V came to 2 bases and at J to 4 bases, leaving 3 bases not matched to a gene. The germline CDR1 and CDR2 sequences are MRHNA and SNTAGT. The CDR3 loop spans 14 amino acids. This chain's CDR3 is CASSDQQGADTQYF. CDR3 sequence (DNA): TGTGCCAGCAGTGACCAGCAGGGGGCAGATACGCAGTATTTT.

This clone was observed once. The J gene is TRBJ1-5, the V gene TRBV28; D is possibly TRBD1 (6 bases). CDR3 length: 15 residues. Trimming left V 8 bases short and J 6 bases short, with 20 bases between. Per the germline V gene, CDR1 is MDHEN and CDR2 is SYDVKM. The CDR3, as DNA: TGTGCCAGCTCCCAAGGGGGGGCCGGGGGTCAGCCCCAGCATTTT. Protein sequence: CASSQGGAGGQPQHF.

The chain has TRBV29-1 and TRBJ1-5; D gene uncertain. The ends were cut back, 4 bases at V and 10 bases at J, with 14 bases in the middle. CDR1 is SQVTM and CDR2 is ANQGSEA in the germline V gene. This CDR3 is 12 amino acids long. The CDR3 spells CSVGLPLGPQHF. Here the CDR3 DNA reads TGCAGCGTTGGGCTTCCCCTCGGTCCCCAGCATTTT. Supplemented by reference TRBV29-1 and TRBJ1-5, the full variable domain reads SAVISQKPSRDICQRGTSLTIQCQVDSQVTMMFWYRQQPGQSLTLIATANQGSEATYESGFVIDKFPISRPNLTFSTLTVSNMSPEDSSIYLCSVGLPLGPQHFGDGTRLSIL.

Written as DNA, the CDR3 is TGCGCCAGCAGCCAAGAGTCTGGAACCTATACGCAGTATTTT. Translating it yields CASSQESGTYTQYF. The rearrangement links TRBV4-3 to TRBJ2-3; D uncertain. The CDR3 is 14 residues long. The germline V gene encodes CDR1 LGHNA and CDR2 YSLEER. The V gene lost 0 bases and the J gene lost 7 bases, with 11 bases spanning the gap.

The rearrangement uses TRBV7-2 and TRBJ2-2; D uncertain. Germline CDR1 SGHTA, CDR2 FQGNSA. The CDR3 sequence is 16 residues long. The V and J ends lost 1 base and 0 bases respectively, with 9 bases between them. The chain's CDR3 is CASSLGWPANTGELFF. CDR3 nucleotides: TGTGCCAGCAGCTTAGGTTGGCCCGCGAACACCGGGGAGCTGTTTTTT.

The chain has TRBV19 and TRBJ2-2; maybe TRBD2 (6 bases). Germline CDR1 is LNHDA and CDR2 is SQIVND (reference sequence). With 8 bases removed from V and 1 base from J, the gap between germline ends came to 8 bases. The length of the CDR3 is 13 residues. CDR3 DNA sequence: TGTGCCAGTGGAGGGAGGAACACCGGGGAGCTGTTTTTT. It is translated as CASGGRNTGELFF.

CDR3 sequence (DNA): TGTGCCAGCAGCGTTGGGGGGTACAGGTCCTACGAGCAGTACTTC. Translation: CASSVGGYRSYEQYF. The chain carries TRBV5-4 and TRBJ2-7; D perhaps matches TRBD2 (6 bases). The ends were cut back, 4 bases at V and 1 base at J, with 15 bases in the middle. This CDR3 comprises 15 residues. Germline CDR1 SGHNT, CDR2 YYREEE (reference sequence).

CDR3 region: CASSDLAGAVEQFF. CDR3 in DNA: TGTGCCAGCAGTGACCTCGCGGGAGCGGTTGAGCAGTTCTTC. The V and J genes are TRBV6-4 and TRBJ2-1; 7 bases fit TRBD2. The length of the CDR3 is 14 residues. After removal of 2 bases from V and 9 bases from J, the junction contained 7 bases not matched to a gene. Per germline, CDR1 MRHNA and CDR2 SNTAGT.

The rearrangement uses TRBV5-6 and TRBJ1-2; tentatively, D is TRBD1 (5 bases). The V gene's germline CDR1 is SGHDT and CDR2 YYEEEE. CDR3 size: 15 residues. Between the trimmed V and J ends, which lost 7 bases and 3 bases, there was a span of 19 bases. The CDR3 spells CASHARVQGDYGYTF. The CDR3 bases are TGTGCCAGCCACGCCCGGGTCCAGGGCGACTATGGCTACACCTTC.

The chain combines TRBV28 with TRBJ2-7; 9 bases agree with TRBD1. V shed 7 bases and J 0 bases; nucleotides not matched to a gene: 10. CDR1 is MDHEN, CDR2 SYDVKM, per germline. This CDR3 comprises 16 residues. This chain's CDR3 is CASIPGGTGSSYEQYF. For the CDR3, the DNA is TGTGCCAGCATCCCCGGAGGGACAGGGAGCTCCTACGAGCAGTACTTC.